This T cell receptor (beta chain) originates from a study of blood T cell repertoires in COVID-19. Overall study: Sites in the United States, Italy and Spain provided acute and convalescent COVID-19 samples. T cells, B-cell-depleted T cells, or PBMCs supplied cDNA or gDNA.

V was clipped by 1 base and J by 4 bases, with 11 bases between them. This CDR3 is 14 amino acids long. Germline values: CDR1 MGHRA, CDR2 YSYEKL. Authors' methods: Counts of nucleated cells, estimated from reference gene primer amplification, were obtained. Data came from immunoSEQ multiplex PCR; TCRdb stores just in-frame clones and leaves some out. V, J and clone size are taken as reported in that table, and D and trimming were inferred from the DNA itself. The table shows 140,000 to 150,000 clones, with 75% to 85% occurring only once. Sequenced: peripheral blood. V and J are TRBV4-1 and TRBJ2-7, with a possible D match to TRBD2 (6 bases). The sequence was collected from a man in his 70s who had recovered from COVID-19. CDR3 loop: CASSQGEGRYEQYF. The DNA of the CDR3 is TGCGCCAGCAGCCAAGGGGAAGGGAGGTACGAGCAGTACTTC.